The 29 T cell receptor beta chains below come from one sample, sequenced in a study of cytomegalovirus exposure and HLA in healthy donors (dated by TCRdb to 2016 to 2017). Library preparation used the immunoSEQ multiplex PCR assay. For the multiplex PCR, a mixture combining 60 forward primers for TCR Vbeta segments and 13 reverse primers for TCR Jbeta segments was used. Held by TCRdb, this immuneACCESS table contains in-frame sequences only and omits some clones. Under half of the omission traces to an unresolved V gene where checked; the cause of the rest is unknown. The sample table contains hundreds of thousands of clones; only one count was recorded for approximately 78% of them. The top ten clones comprise about 3% of the sample. Sequencing was done on a sample of PBMCs. These receptors were taken from a man aged 25 to 45 in good health and CMV-seronegative.

A few counts support this clone. This chain connects TRBV18 to TRBJ1-3; 7 bases map to TRBD1. From germline, CDR1 is KGHSH and CDR2 LQKENI. The CDR3 runs 15 residues. V shed 1 base and J 2 bases; nucleotides not matched to a gene: 2. CDR3 DNA sequence: TGTGCCAGCTCACCACAGGGGGCCACTGGAAACACCATATATTTT. Residues: CASSPQGATGNTIYF. Filled out from reference TRBV18 and TRBJ1-3, the complete variable domain reads NAGVMQNPRHLVRRRGQEARLRCSPMKGHSHVYWYRQLPEEGLKFMVYLQKENIIDESGMPKERFSAEFPKEGPSILRIQQVVRGDSAAYFCASSPQGATGNTIYFGEGSWLTVV.

This clone appeared once. The chain is built from TRBV4-1 and TRBJ2-7; TRBD1 is a possible D gene (6 bases). Germline lookup yields CDR1 MGHRA and CDR2 YSYEKL. This CDR3 spans 15 amino acids. Deletions cut 1 base from V and 6 bases from J, with 16 bases between. CDR3 loop: CASSQVWSGAGEQYF. The CDR3 region has the DNA TGCGCCAGCAGCCAAGTATGGTCAGGGGCAGGCGAGCAGTACTTC.

The V and J genes are TRBV2 and TRBJ2-5; 9 positions match TRBD2. Germline CDR1 and CDR2: SNHLY and FYNNEI. This CDR3 comprises 17 residues. The V segment lost 7 bases and the J segment 5 bases; nucleotides outside the gene matches: 17. The CDR3 region is CASTGRASGARWETQYF. The CDR3 region has the DNA TGTGCCAGCACCGGACGGGCTAGCGGGGCCAGATGGGAGACCCAGTACTTC.

This clone was observed a few times. The chain uses TRBV2 and TRBJ2-7, with D perhaps matching TRBD1 (5 bases). Germline V CDR1 and CDR2: SNHLY, FYNNEI. The V and J ends lost 7 bases and 0 bases respectively, with 13 bases between them. The CDR3 is made up of 14 amino acids. CDR3 DNA sequence: TGTGCCAGCAAACGAGACAGCAACTCCTACGAGCAGTACTTC. Translation: CASKRDSNSYEQYF.

The gene calls are TRBV6-5 and TRBJ1-4, with 9 bases matching TRBD1. Germline V gene lookup returns CDR1 MNHEY and CDR2 SVGAGI. The CDR3 has 16 residues. After removal of 4 bases from V and 4 bases from J, the junction contained 7 bases not matched to a gene. The CDR3, as DNA: TGTGCCAGCAGTTCCGGGACAGGGTTAGGTAATGAAAAACTGTTTTTT. As protein: CASSSGTGLGNEKLFF.

This sequence joins TRBV21-1 and TRBJ2-7; the table's D call, TRBD1, has no DNA check behind it. TRBV21-1 is listed as a pseudogene. The CDR3 loop spans 14 amino acids. DNA for the CDR3: TGTGCCAGCAGCAAAGGGGCAGCCCATTACGAGCAGTACTTC. It yields the protein CASSKGAAHYEQYF.

The chain has TRBV10-3 and TRBJ1-1; no clear D. CDR3 length: 11 residues. CDR1 is ENHRY and CDR2 is SYGVKD in the germline V gene. V was trimmed by 8 bases and J by 1 base, leaving 5 bases between them. The CDR3 loop reads CAIARNTEAFF. In nucleotides, the CDR3 is TGTGCCATCGCCAGGAACACTGAAGCTTTCTTT.

The CDR3 here is CASTPPGGDYEQYF. CDR3 DNA sequence: TGTGCCAGCACCCCGCCAGGGGGCGATTACGAGCAGTACTTC. This chain uses TRBV7-9 with TRBJ2-7, with 8 bases that match TRBD1. Looked up from germline, CDR1 is SEHNR and CDR2 is FQNEAQ (reference sequence). The V and J ends lost 7 bases and 4 bases, in that order; junction bases with no gene match: 9. This CDR3 has 14 amino acids.

The chain couples TRBV5-5 to TRBJ1-1; 10 nucleotides align to TRBD1. Germline assignment: CDR1 SGHKS and CDR2 YYEKEE (reference sequence). The length of the CDR3 is 13 residues. The J segment lost 5 bases and the V segment lost 4 bases, leaving 2 bases of the junction unmatched. The CDR3 loop reads CASSKGQGTEAFF. In DNA form, the CDR3 reads TGTGCCAGCAGCAAGGGACAGGGGACTGAAGCTTTCTTT.

Only a few counts were recorded for this clone. The V gene is TRBV19, the J gene TRBJ1-5, with 9 positions matching TRBD1. Germline V gene lookup returns CDR1 LNHDA and CDR2 SQIVND (reference sequence). This CDR3 is built from 16 residues. V was clipped by 4 bases and J by 4 bases; unmatched bases: 8. In DNA, the CDR3 is TGTGCCAGTAGTAGGGGGACAGGGAAGTCAAATCAGCCCCAGCATTTT. Encoded protein: CASSRGTGKSNQPQHF.

V and J are TRBV19 and TRBJ1-2, with D tentatively TRBD1 (6 bases). Per the germline V gene, CDR1 is LNHDA and CDR2 is SQIVND (reference sequence). V dropped 3 bases and J dropped 8 bases, with 10 bases sitting between them. The CDR3 loop spans 12 amino acids. CDR3 sequence (DNA): TGTGCCAGTAGTATTGGACAGCGGGGCTACACCTTC. Residues: CASSIGQRGYTF.

The gene calls are TRBV7-8 and TRBJ2-5, with 11 bases that match TRBD1. Germline-derived CDR1 and CDR2 are SGHVS and FQNEAQ. The CDR3 has 16 amino acids. J gave up 5 bases and V 3 bases, and 8 bases lay outside the gene matches. This CDR3 reads CASSLGQGVILETQYF. The CDR3 DNA reads as TGTGCCAGCAGCTTGGGACAGGGGGTGATCCTGGAGACCCAGTACTTC.

The gene calls are TRBV28 and TRBJ2-5; D is ambiguous. Looked up from germline, CDR1 is MDHEN and CDR2 is SYDVKM. The CDR3 sequence is 16 residues long. Between the trimmed V and J ends, which lost 5 bases and 0 bases, there was a span of 16 bases. CDR3 nucleotide sequence: TGTGCCAGCAGTCCCCTCGAGGCCACGTACCAAGAGACCCAGTACTTC. It is translated as CASSPLEATYQETQYF.

The chain joins TRBV27 to TRBJ1-2, with TRBD1 as a possible D gene (6 bases). CDR3 size: 12 residues. V shed 7 bases and J shed 7 bases, with 13 bases lying between them. Germline lookup yields CDR1 MNHEY and CDR2 SMNVEV (reference sequence). The CDR3 DNA follows: TGTGCCAGCAAAGGGGGAGGGAGTGGCTACACCTTC. This gives the protein CASKGGGSGYTF.

The V gene is TRBV2, the J gene TRBJ1-1; 8 positions match TRBD1. The J segment lost 1 base and the V segment lost 4 bases, leaving 2 bases of the junction unmatched. Per germline, CDR1 SNHLY and CDR2 FYNNEI. The CDR3 covers 14 residues. CDR3 region: CASSGQGWNTEAFF. The CDR3 coding sequence is TGTGCCAGCAGTGGACAGGGGTGGAACACTGAAGCTTTCTTT.

The chain combines TRBV29-1 with TRBJ2-1, with 7 positions matching TRBD1. The CDR3 runs 15 residues. Germline V gene sequence: CDR1 SQVTM, CDR2 ANQGSEA. The trim removed 7 bases at V and 7 bases at J, leaving 16 bases unmatched. The CDR3: CSAEPGGWDTNEQFF. CDR3 sequence (DNA): TGCAGCGCTGAGCCAGGGGGTTGGGATACGAATGAGCAGTTCTTC.

V and J are TRBV5-4 and TRBJ1-1; 7 bases are a match to TRBD1. Germline V gene lookup returns CDR1 SGHNT and CDR2 YYREEE (reference sequence). This CDR3 has 13 amino acids. Trimming cost V 2 bases and J 5 bases; bases outside gene matches: 3. CDR3 in amino acids: CASSFPGGTEAFF. CDR3 sequence (DNA): TGTGCCAGCAGCTTTCCAGGGGGTACTGAAGCTTTCTTT.

The V call is TRBV7-9, the J call TRBJ2-5, with D tentatively TRBD1 (5 bases). Germline-derived CDR1 and CDR2 are SEHNR and FQNEAQ (reference sequence). Trimming pared 5 bases from V and 2 bases from J, leaving 9 bases between. This CDR3 spans 13 amino acids. DNA for the CDR3: TGTGCCAGCAGCCGGACACCGCAAGAGACCCAGTACTTC. This gives the protein CASSRTPQETQYF.

V and J are TRBV28 and TRBJ2-7; 7 bases are shared with TRBD1. CDR3 length: 13 residues. After removal of 4 bases from V and 7 bases from J, the junction contained 7 bases not matched to a gene. CDR1 is MDHEN and CDR2 is SYDVKM in the germline V gene. CDR3 protein: CASSSGTDAEQYF. In DNA, the CDR3 is TGTGCCAGCAGTTCCGGGACAGACGCGGAGCAGTACTTC.

Points on this clone: Relative to the germline gene, one junction end is altered; a read error may explain this. The V and J genes are TRBV7-9 and TRBJ2-7; D is ambiguous. This CDR3 has 13 residues. Per the germline V gene, CDR1 is SEHNR and CDR2 is FQNEAQ (reference sequence). The CDR3 nucleotides read TGTTCCAGCAGCTTAGAAACAGCCTACGAGCAGTACTTC. Its protein product is CSSSLETAYEQYF. The complete variable domain, with remaining parts taken from reference TRBV7-9 and TRBJ2-7, reads DTGVSQNPRHKITKRGQNVTFRCDPISEHNRLYWYRQTLGQGPEFLTYFQNEAQLEKSRLLSDRFSAERPKGSFSTLEIQRTEQGDSAMYLCSSSLETAYEQYFGPGTRLTVT.

As regards this clone: The sample contains more than one DNA sequence encoding this CDR3. The V gene is TRBV7-2, the J gene TRBJ1-5, with 7 bases matching TRBD1. Germline V CDR1 and CDR2: SGHTA, FQGNSA. V shed 5 bases and J 5 bases; nucleotides not matched to a gene: 9. The CDR3 length is 15 residues. CDR3 in DNA: TGTGCCAGCAGCCTAGTAGGGGGCGGCGATCAGCCCCAGCATTTT. Translated: CASSLVGGGDQPQHF.

This chain joins TRBV4-3 and TRBJ1-1; 9 nucleotides match TRBD1. CDR1 LGHNA and CDR2 YSLEER come from the germline V gene. V shed 3 bases and J 4 bases; nucleotides not matched to a gene: 3. This CDR3 has 14 residues. The CDR3 region is CASSHGTGSTEAFF. The CDR3 DNA sequence: TGCGCCAGCAGCCACGGGACAGGGAGCACTGAAGCTTTCTTT.

This chain joins TRBV18 and TRBJ1-6; D may be TRBD1 (5 bases). This CDR3 comprises 14 residues. Germline CDR1 KGHSH, CDR2 LQKENI. V was clipped by 1 base and J by 7 bases, with 8 bases between them. CDR3 region: CASSPRGANSPLHF. The CDR3 coding sequence is TGTGCCAGCTCACCACGCGGGGCGAATTCACCCCTCCACTTT.

The rearrangement joins TRBV28 to TRBJ1-6; tentatively, D is TRBD1 (6 bases). The V end was cut by 2 bases, the J end by 10 bases, with 12 bases between. In germline, CDR1 is MDHEN, CDR2 SYDVKM. This CDR3 comprises 14 residues. The CDR3 is CASSLTGSSSPLHF. The CDR3 DNA follows: TGTGCCAGCAGTTTAACAGGGTCAAGCTCACCCCTCCACTTT.

The rearrangement links TRBV4-1 to TRBJ1-5; possibly TRBD1 for D (6 bases). The CDR3 contains 14 residues. Trimming removed 5 bases at V and 7 bases at J, with 15 bases between. Germline V gives CDR1 MGHRA, CDR2 YSYEKL. CDR3 nucleotides: TGCGCCAGCAGCTACTTTACAGGGACCCAGCCCCAGCATTTT. Its translation: CASSYFTGTQPQHF.

The rearrangement uses TRBV27 and TRBJ2-3; 8 bases are shared with TRBD2. Germline V gene lookup returns CDR1 MNHEY and CDR2 SMNVEV (reference sequence). The CDR3 extends over 16 amino acids. Trimming removed 1 base from V and 5 bases from J; junction bases left unmatched: 8. This chain's CDR3 is CASSLFGGGSLDTQYF. The DNA for the CDR3 is TGTGCCAGCAGTTTATTCGGGGGGGGTTCGCTAGATACGCAGTATTTT.

This clone was observed a few times. This sequence joins TRBV5-1 and TRBJ1-5, with D tentatively TRBD1 (6 bases). V was shortened by 4 bases and J by 3 bases, with 11 bases between the two germline ends. This CDR3 comprises 14 residues. Germline loops: CDR1 SGHRS, CDR2 YFSETQ. CDR3: CASSETGPNQPQHF. In nucleotides, the CDR3 is TGCGCCAGCAGCGAGACAGGCCCCAATCAGCCCCAGCATTTT.

The chain combines TRBV9 with TRBJ1-1; D ambiguous. Germline loops: CDR1 SGDLS, CDR2 YYNGEE. The ends were cut back, 6 bases at V and 11 bases at J, with 14 bases in the middle. CDR3 length equals 11 residues. Here the CDR3 reads CASISIRGAFF. In DNA, the CDR3 is TGTGCCAGCATATCGATCCGAGGGGCTTTCTTT.

This rearrangement joins TRBV4-1 to TRBJ2-7; 15 bases are a match to TRBD2. Germline trimming cut 2 bases from V and 7 bases from J; bases unmatched to any gene: 12. Germline V gene lookup returns CDR1 MGHRA and CDR2 YSYEKL. CDR3 length equals 18 residues. CDR3 sequence reads: CASSQPPGLAGGPGEQYF. The CDR3 DNA is TGCGCCAGCAGCCAACCGCCGGGACTAGCGGGGGGACCGGGAGAGCAGTACTTC.